The 31 T cell receptor beta chains reported below all come from one sample, sequenced in a study of cytomegalovirus exposure and HLA in healthy donors. 60 Vbeta and 13 Jbeta primers were used in PCR. The repertoire was sequenced with immunoSEQ multiplex PCR; TCRdb's copy has only in-frame clones and lacks some. The table for this sample gives about 38,000 clones. The sequenced sample consisted of PBMCs. The receptors derive from a middle-aged man in good health and CMV-seropositive.

The V gene is TRBV30, the J gene TRBJ1-4, with D unresolved. V was cut by 3 bases and J by 3 bases, with 8 bases left in between. The CDR3 runs to 13 residues. Germline V CDR1 and CDR2: GTSNPN, SVGIG (reference sequence). CDR3 in amino acids: CAWSRTANEKLFF. Written as DNA, the CDR3 is TGTGCCTGGAGCCGCACGGCTAATGAAAAACTGTTTTTT. Drawing the rest from reference TRBV30 and TRBJ1-4, the complete variable domain is SQTIHQWPATLVQPVGSPLSLECTVEGTSNPNLYWYRQAAGRGLQLLFYSVGIGQISSEVPQNLSASRPQDRQFILSSKKLLLSDSGFYLCAWSRTANEKLFFGSGTQLSVL.

CDR3 in amino acids: CASSIMRADTQYF. The DNA of the CDR3 is TGTGCCAGTAGTATCATGAGGGCAGATACGCAGTATTTT. The V and J genes are TRBV19 and TRBJ2-3, with D possibly matching TRBD2 (5 bases). Germline CDR1 reads LNHDA; CDR2 reads SQIVND (reference sequence). The CDR3 runs to 13 residues. Trimming removed 3 bases from V and 4 bases from J, with 8 bases in between.

This chain connects TRBV11-2 to TRBJ2-5; 8 bases align to TRBD1. CDR3 length equals 14 residues. After removal of 4 bases from V and 3 bases from J, the junction contained 4 bases not matched to a gene. Germline V gives CDR1 SGHAT, CDR2 FQNNGV. CDR3: CASSSDRAKETQYF. CDR3 DNA sequence: TGTGCCAGCAGCTCGGACAGGGCGAAAGAGACCCAGTACTTC.

The chain links TRBV2 to TRBJ2-5, with D uncertain. Germline V gene data show CDR1 as SNHLY and CDR2 as FYNNEI. Trimming removed 8 bases at V and 1 base at J, with 5 bases between. The CDR3 has 11 residues. The CDR3 reads CASSLQETQYF. The DNA for the CDR3 is TGTGCCAGCTCACTCCAAGAGACCCAGTACTTC. Combining the CDR3 with reference TRBV2 and TRBJ2-5 gives the whole variable domain EPEVTQTPSHQVTQMGQEVILRCVPISNHLYFYWYRQILGQKVEFLVSFYNNEISEKSEIFDDQFSVERPDGSNFTLKIRSTKLEDSAMYFCASSLQETQYFGPGTRLLVL.

This chain links TRBV7-7 with TRBJ1-2; D gene unclear. This CDR3 comprises 14 residues. V was cut by 11 bases and J by 7 bases, with 23 bases left in between. From germline, CDR1 is SSHAT and CDR2 FNYEAQ (reference sequence). CDR3 in DNA: TGTGCCGTAGGACCCGGGGTCAGAGAGGGTGGCTACACCTTC. This encodes CAVGPGVREGGYTF.

The rearrangement joins TRBV27 to TRBJ2-3; TRBD2 might be the D (5 bases). Trimming removed 6 bases from V and 0 bases from J, with 13 bases in between. The V gene's germline CDR1 is MNHEY and CDR2 SMNVEV (reference sequence). The CDR3 consists of 15 residues. The CDR3 coding sequence is TGTGCCAGCAGCCAGACTACCACTAGCACAGATACGCAGTATTTT. Its translation is CASSQTTTSTDTQYF.

The CDR3 DNA reads TGCGCCAGCAGCCAGACGGGACTACCAAATGAGCAGTTCTTC. Translating gives CASSQTGLPNEQFF. The chain has TRBV4-1 and TRBJ2-1, with TRBD2 identical over 7 bases. The CDR3 is made up of 14 amino acids. Germline values: CDR1 MGHRA, CDR2 YSYEKL. J lost 7 bases, V lost 3 bases, and 6 bases had no gene match.

The chain is built from TRBV4-3 and TRBJ2-7, with D maybe TRBD2 (5 bases). Per the germline V gene, CDR1 is LGHNA and CDR2 is YSLEER. The CDR3 extends over 14 amino acids. Trimming took 4 bases from V and 3 from J, leaving 13 bases between them. CDR3 nucleotide sequence: TGCGCCAGCAGCCTAAACCGGGGTATCTACGAGCAGTACTTC. Encoded protein: CASSLNRGIYEQYF.

The V call is TRBV6-1, the J call TRBJ1-2; the D is unclear. The ends were cut back, 5 bases at V and 1 base at J, with 14 bases in the middle. CDR1 and CDR2 from the germline V gene are MNHNS and SASEGT. The CDR3 is 15 residues long. This chain's CDR3 is CASSLTAGYNYGYTF. The CDR3 bases are TGTGCCAGCAGTTTAACGGCAGGTTATAACTATGGCTACACCTTC.

V is TRBV15 and J is TRBJ2-4; 7 bases map to TRBD1. CDR3 length: 14 residues. The V segment lost 1 base and the J segment 6 bases; nucleotides outside the gene matches: 3. CDR1 and CDR2 (germline): LNHNV, YYDKDF (reference sequence). The CDR3 reads CATSRGQGINIQYF. The CDR3 DNA reads TGTGCCACCAGCAGAGGACAGGGAATAAACATTCAGTACTTC.

The chain joins TRBV7-9 to TRBJ2-2, with D unclear. Germline V gene sequence: CDR1 SEHNR, CDR2 FQNEAQ (reference sequence). V was shortened by 3 bases and J by 7 bases, with 12 bases between the two germline ends. The CDR3 contains 14 residues. Here the CDR3 reads CASSFGSLGGELFF. The CDR3 DNA follows: TGTGCCAGCAGCTTCGGCTCCCTAGGCGGGGAGCTGTTTTTT.

This sequence joins TRBV29-1 and TRBJ2-3; a possible D gene is TRBD1 (5 bases). The CDR3 consists of 13 residues. The germline V and J ends were trimmed by 4 bases and 2 bases, with 10 bases remaining between them. Germline V gives CDR1 SQVTM, CDR2 ANQGSEA. The CDR3: CSVGKGVTDTQYF. The CDR3 DNA follows: TGCAGCGTTGGTAAAGGGGTCACAGATACGCAGTATTTT.

This chain uses TRBV4-1 with TRBJ2-2; 15 positions match TRBD2. The CDR3 length is 18 residues. The germline gives CDR1 MGHRA, CDR2 YSYEKL. Trimming removed 0 bases from V and 7 bases from J; junction bases left unmatched: 6. Here the CDR3 DNA reads TGCGCCAGCAGCCAAGACGGACTAGCGGGAGGGATTGGCGGGGAGCTGTTTTTT. The encoded protein is CASSQDGLAGGIGGELFF.

This chain links TRBV18 with TRBJ2-5; no reliable D call. The CDR3 sequence is 14 residues long. Germline V CDR1 and CDR2: KGHSH, LQKENI. V was cut by 2 bases and J by 4 bases, with 11 bases left in between. The CDR3 loop is CASSPGTRRETQYF. CDR3 nucleotide sequence: TGTGCCAGCTCACCAGGAACGCGGCGAGAGACCCAGTACTTC.

The V gene is TRBV4-1, the J gene TRBJ2-1, with a tentative D call TRBD1 (6 bases). The V gene's germline CDR1 is MGHRA and CDR2 YSYEKL. Trimming shortened V by 0 bases and J by 3 bases, and 12 bases separated the two germline ends. The CDR3 is 16 residues long. CDR3 sequence: CASSQDPGVFYNEQFF. In nucleotides, the CDR3 is TGCGCCAGCAGCCAAGATCCAGGGGTTTTCTACAATGAGCAGTTCTTC.

The chain is built from TRBV19 and TRBJ2-7; 9 bases agree with TRBD1. The CDR3 consists of 14 residues. CDR1 is LNHDA, CDR2 SQIVND, per germline (reference sequence). V trimming: 4 bases; J trimming: 4 bases; junction bases outside the gene matches: 5. The CDR3 DNA reads as TGTGCCAGTAGTACGGGACAGGGAGGGTACGAGCAGTACTTC. This sequence encodes CASSTGQGGYEQYF.

The chain joins TRBV16 to TRBJ2-3, with a weak D call TRBD2 (6 bases). The germline gives CDR1 KGHSY, CDR2 FQNENV. There are 13 residues in the CDR3. V was shortened by 2 bases and J by 8 bases, with 11 bases between the two germline ends. CDR3 amino acids: CASSQERAGTQYF. DNA of the CDR3: TGTGCCAGCAGCCAAGAGCGGGCAGGTACGCAGTATTTT.

The chain joins TRBV30 to TRBJ2-3; TRBD1 matches at 7 bases. The CDR3 totals 14 residues. Germline assignment: CDR1 GTSNPN and CDR2 SVGIG (reference sequence). V was clipped by 4 bases and J by 4 bases; unmatched bases: 8. The CDR3 protein is CAWTKTGLADTQYF. The DNA for the CDR3 is TGTGCCTGGACCAAGACAGGGTTAGCAGATACGCAGTATTTT.

The chain carries TRBV29-1 and TRBJ1-3; unclear D gene. V was shortened by 4 bases and J by 7 bases, with 20 bases between the two germline ends. CDR1 SQVTM and CDR2 ANQGSEA come from the germline V gene. The CDR3 has 15 residues. The CDR3 DNA follows: TGCAGCGTTGGCGAGTGGGTCCGGAGGTGGAACACCATATATTTT. Encoded protein: CSVGEWVRRWNTIYF.

The V call is TRBV27, the J call TRBJ1-1; TRBD1 aligns across 7 bases. With 7 bases clipped from V and 12 bases from J, the junction kept 20 bases outside the gene matches. CDR1 is MNHEY, CDR2 SMNVEV, per germline (reference sequence). CDR3 length: 15 residues. The CDR3, as DNA: TGTGCCAGCACCTCTTCCACCCGACAGGGAAGGCCTTCTTTCTTT. Protein: CASTSSTRQGRPSFF.

The chain links TRBV19 to TRBJ1-4; 7 positions agree with TRBD1. V lost 4 bases, J lost 2 bases, and 4 bases stayed unmatched. The V gene's germline CDR1 is LNHDA and CDR2 SQIVND (reference sequence). The CDR3 extends over 15 amino acids. The CDR3 here is CASSRNRGTNEKLFF. CDR3 in DNA: TGTGCCAGTAGTAGGAACAGGGGCACTAATGAAAAACTGTTTTTT.

The gene calls are TRBV11-3 and TRBJ2-2, with 7 nucleotides matching TRBD2. Germline V gene lookup returns CDR1 SGHNT and CDR2 YENEEA. This CDR3 is 16 amino acids long. V shed 5 bases and J 1 base; nucleotides not matched to a gene: 7. CDR3 sequence reads: CASSPMVAGNTGELFF. The CDR3 DNA reads TGTGCCAGCAGCCCCATGGTAGCGGGGAACACCGGGGAGCTGTTTTTT.

The rearrangement uses TRBV6-6 and TRBJ1-1; possible D gene TRBD1, 5 bases. Germline assignment: CDR1 MNHNY and CDR2 SVGAGI (reference sequence). The CDR3 consists of 13 residues. Trimming shortened V by 4 bases and J by 4 bases, and 10 bases separated the two germline ends. The CDR3 DNA reads TGTGCCAGCAGTTCTGTAGGGGCCACTGAAGCTTTCTTT. This codes for CASSSVGATEAFF.

V and J are TRBV4-3 and TRBJ2-1; 7 positions match TRBD2. In germline, CDR1 is LGHNA, CDR2 YSLEER. CDR3 length: 17 residues. J lost 4 bases, V lost 0 bases, and 9 bases had no gene match. The CDR3 region has the DNA TGCGCCAGCAGCCAAGATTGGGCTAGCGGAAGGTACAATGAGCAGTTCTTC. Its translation: CASSQDWASGRYNEQFF.

This chain joins TRBV4-1 and TRBJ2-2, with 7 bases lining up with TRBD1. This CDR3 has 16 residues. Per the germline V gene, CDR1 is MGHRA and CDR2 is YSYEKL. The junction had 2 bases not matched to a gene; V was cut back by 1 base and J by 0 bases. This chain's CDR3 is CASSQAQGANTGELFF. The DNA for the CDR3 is TGCGCCAGCAGCCAAGCCCAGGGGGCGAACACCGGGGAGCTGTTTTTT.

This rearrangement joins TRBV6-6 to TRBJ2-5; D gene uncertain. The J call may be faulty, since TRBJ2-7 better matches the DNA end. Germline CDR1 is MNHNY and CDR2 is SVGAGI (reference sequence). The CDR3 spans 12 residues. This CDR3 reads CASSPSYYEQYF. CDR3 DNA sequence: TGTGCCAGCAGCCCATCCTACTACGAGCAGTACTTC.

V is TRBV7-3 and J is TRBJ2-3; 8 bases line up with TRBD2. This CDR3 region has 15 residues. The V gene end was trimmed by 5 bases and the J gene end by 6 bases; junction bases not matched to a gene: 10. Germline-derived CDR1 and CDR2 are SGHTA and FQGTGA. CDR3 bases: TGTGCCAGCAGCGTTAGCGGGGCCCTCCCGGATACGCAGTATTTT. Translated: CASSVSGALPDTQYF.

The J gene is TRBJ2-5, the V gene TRBV11-2; 10 positions agree with TRBD2. Per the germline V gene, CDR1 is SGHAT and CDR2 is FQNNGV. V was pared by 1 base and J by 3 bases, with 2 bases of the junction left unmatched. The CDR3 totals 15 residues. The CDR3 DNA reads as TGTGCCAGCAGCTTAGCCCTAGCGGGAGAAGAGACCCAGTACTTC. As protein: CASSLALAGEETQYF.

This rearrangement joins TRBV5-1 to TRBJ2-5, with 7 bases identical to TRBD2. The last part of the DNA fits TRBJ2-7 better; the J call may be wrong. CDR1 SGHRS and CDR2 YFSETQ come from the germline V gene. The CDR3 runs to 14 residues. CDR3 sequence reads: CASSFGGSSYEQYF. CDR3 DNA: TGCGCCAGCAGCTTCGGCGGGAGCTCCTACGAGCAGTACTTC.

The chain recombines TRBV30 with TRBJ1-5, with 7 bases matching TRBD1. V gave up 0 bases and J gave up 4 bases; unmatched junction bases: 3. The CDR3 is 14 residues long. Germline V gene lookup returns CDR1 GTSNPN and CDR2 SVGIG (reference sequence). CDR3 sequence: CAWSVQGSNQPQHF. In DNA, the CDR3 is TGTGCCTGGAGTGTACAGGGGTCGAATCAGCCCCAGCATTTT.

The chain is built from TRBV4-1 and TRBJ2-1, with 15 nucleotides matching TRBD2. V was clipped by 0 bases and J by 9 bases; unmatched bases: 6. Germline CDR1 MGHRA, CDR2 YSYEKL. This CDR3 has 17 amino acids. This chain's CDR3 is CASSQEGLAGGWGEQFF. The CDR3 coding sequence is TGCGCCAGCAGCCAAGAGGGACTAGCGGGAGGTTGGGGTGAGCAGTTCTTC.